The next 12 T cell receptor beta chains were all read from a single sample in a study of blood T cell repertoires in COVID-19. Profiling relied on immunoSEQ multiplex PCR, and the TCRdb table lists in-frame clones only, not all of them. This sample has 150,000 or so clones, with roughly 90% found just once. The material sequenced was peripheral blood. The receptors come from a man aged 50-59 years with acute or convalescent COVID-19.

The genes are TRBV7-9 and TRBJ1-5, with 10 bases fitting TRBD1. This CDR3 has 14 amino acids. Per the germline V gene, CDR1 is SEHNR and CDR2 is FQNEAQ (reference sequence). V gave up 4 bases and J gave up 7 bases; unmatched junction bases: 4. CDR3 nucleotide sequence: TGTGCCAGCAGCTCCGGACAGGGGGACCAGCCCCAGCATTTT. As protein: CASSSGQGDQPQHF.

The CDR3 sequence: CASSSRQGVTNSPLHF. The CDR3 nucleotides are TGTGCCAGCAGTTCACGGCAGGGGGTTACTAATTCACCCCTCCACTTT. The chain links TRBV6-2 or TRBV6-3 to TRBJ1-6; 7 bases are shared with TRBD1. The trim removed 4 bases at V and 6 bases at J, leaving 9 bases unmatched. CDR1 is MNHEY, CDR2 SVGEGT, per germline. The CDR3 is 16 amino acids.

This clone was counted once. J is TRBJ1-6 and V is TRBV5-6; 8 bases match TRBD1. The CDR3 loop spans 15 amino acids. The junction had 7 bases not matched to a gene; V was cut back by 4 bases and J by 7 bases. Germline assignment: CDR1 SGHDT and CDR2 YYEEEE. This chain's CDR3 is CASSRQGPNNSPLHF. The CDR3 bases are TGTGCCAGCAGCCGACAGGGGCCGAACAATTCACCCCTCCACTTT. Full variable domain (outside the CDR3, taken from reference TRBV5-6 and TRBJ1-6): DAGVTQSPTHLIKTRGQQVTLRCSPKSGHDTVSWYQQALGQGPQFIFQYYEEEERQRGNFPDRFSGHQFPNYSSELNVNALLLGDSALYLCASSRQGPNNSPLHFGNGTRLTVT.

The chain carries TRBV4-1 and TRBJ2-2; 16 bases match TRBD2. Germline V lookup: CDR1 MGHRA, CDR2 YSYEKL. Losses at the gene ends were 7 bases for V and 3 bases for J; bases not matched to a gene: 8. CDR3 length: 18 residues. CDR3 DNA: TGCGCCAGCAAGGGACTAGCGGGAGGGCAGGTGGACACCGGGGAGCTGTTTTTT. It specifies CASKGLAGGQVDTGELFF.

CDR3 in DNA: TGTGCCAGCAGCCATCCCTCTACGGGAGGGGGACGGGGTGCCTACAATGAGCAGTTCTTC. It is translated as CASSHPSTGGGRGAYNEQFF. J is TRBJ2-1 and V is TRBV9, with TRBD2 matching 8 bases. Losses at the gene ends were 4 bases for V and 2 bases for J; bases not matched to a gene: 20. This CDR3 region has 20 residues. From germline, CDR1 is SGDLS and CDR2 YYNGEE.

The chain has TRBV5-8 and TRBJ2-5; 11 bases agree with TRBD1. Germline trimming cut 0 bases from V and 5 bases from J; bases unmatched to any gene: 3. Looked up from germline, CDR1 is SGHTS and CDR2 is YDEGEE. This CDR3 contains 15 residues. The CDR3 region has the DNA TGTGCCAGCAGCTTGGGGACAGGGGGCGAGGAGACCCAGTACTTC. It yields the protein CASSLGTGGEETQYF.

The J gene is TRBJ1-4, the V gene TRBV18; tentatively, D is TRBD1 (6 bases). This CDR3 comprises 14 residues. The V end lost 4 bases, the J end lost 6 bases, and 12 bases lay between the germline ends. Germline V gene data show CDR1 as KGHSH and CDR2 as LQKENI. CDR3 coding DNA: TGTGCCAGCTCACGCACAGGGTTGGATGAAAAACTGTTTTTT. Translating it yields CASSRTGLDEKLFF.

The chain uses TRBV7-8 and TRBJ1-2; 9 positions agree with TRBD1. Germline CDR1 is SGHVS and CDR2 is FQNEAQ. The CDR3 has 14 residues. J lost 4 bases, V lost 5 bases, and 5 bases had no gene match. In DNA, the CDR3 is TGTGCCAGCAGCATGACAGGGGGTTTCTATGGCTACACCTTC. Translating gives CASSMTGGFYGYTF.

This clone was counted only a few times. This chain uses TRBV29-1 with TRBJ2-5, with D perhaps matching TRBD1 (5 bases). V lost 6 bases and J 5 bases, leaving 13 bases between the germline ends. The CDR3 has 12 amino acids. The germline CDR1 and CDR2 sequences are SQVTM and ANQGSEA. CDR3 region: CSVPQGSETQYF. The CDR3 DNA sequence: TGCAGCGTGCCCCAGGGAAGTGAGACCCAGTACTTC.

The CDR3 sequence: CASSFLGDSGYTF. In DNA, the CDR3 is TGTGCCAGCAGTTTTCTCGGGGACTCTGGCTACACCTTC. J is TRBJ1-2 and V is TRBV12-3 or TRBV12-4, with D possibly matching TRBD1 (5 bases). There are 13 residues in the CDR3. The V gene lost 3 bases and the J gene lost 7 bases, with 12 bases spanning the gap.

V gene TRBV15 combines with J gene TRBJ1-3; TRBD1 agrees at 7 bases. This CDR3 comprises 14 residues. Germline CDR1 reads LNHNV; CDR2 reads YYDKDF (reference sequence). The J segment lost 5 bases and the V segment lost 5 bases, leaving 6 bases of the junction unmatched. Here the CDR3 DNA reads TGTGCCACCAGCCGACAGGGCCCTAGAAACACCATATATTTT. Encoded protein: CATSRQGPRNTIYF.

V and J are TRBV28 and TRBJ1-5; TRBD1 aligns across 9 bases. Per germline, CDR1 MDHEN and CDR2 SYDVKM. V shed 8 bases, J shed 3 bases, and the junction held 11 bases outside the gene matches. This CDR3 comprises 16 residues. The CDR3 DNA reads as TGTGCCAGCCGAGGGATGAGGACAGGGGTCAATCAGCCCCAGCATTTT. Protein: CASRGMRTGVNQPQHF.